Included here is one T cell receptor beta chain sequence, with context. The CDR3 runs 15 residues. Germline trimming cut 8 bases from V and 2 bases from J; bases unmatched to any gene: 9. CDR1 and CDR2 from the germline V gene are MNHEY and SMNVEV (reference sequence). This sample stems from a study of CD8 T cells in Susac syndrome. It was treatment-naive patients with stable or active relapsing-remitting disease who made up the multiple sclerosis controls. The authors negatively isolated CD8+ and CD4+ T cells and FACS-enriched TEMRA cells. Random hexamers served to reverse transcribe roughly 0.45 to 1 ug RNA. TCR beta CDR3 was amplified by immunoSEQ multiplex PCR. This amplification extended across 54 Vbeta and 13 Jbeta segments. MiXCR, applied by TCRdb to the immunoSEQ multiplex PCR reads, yields one record per CDR3 protein. The data contain 150,000 to 200,000 distinct CDR3 sequences, 85% to 95% of them singletons.

The sequenced sample was CD4+ T cells from PBMCs. The V and J genes are TRBV27 and TRBJ2-7; 10 bases are shared with TRBD1. This receptor was taken from a human donor with multiple sclerosis. CDR3 DNA sequence: TGTGCCAGCTCCCCGGCCGGGACAGGGGCCTACGAGCAGTACTTC. Protein product: CASSPAGTGAYEQYF.